What follows are 18 T cell receptor beta chains derived from one specimen sequenced in a study of chemoradiotherapy in HPV16-positive cancers. Using immunoSEQ multiplex PCR, the repertoire was profiled, and TCRdb retains in-frame clones only, with some absent. Here the sample spans about 12,000 clones, 55% to 65% being singletons. This specimen was acquired from a patient who underwent chemoradiotherapy. These receptors were taken from a human donor with HPV-associated anogenital cancer.

The chain recombines TRBV9 with TRBJ2-5; D possibly corresponds to TRBD1 (7 bases). Germline V lookup: CDR1 SGDLS, CDR2 YYNGEE. The CDR3 sequence is 15 residues long. V shed 0 bases and J shed 4 bases, with 13 bases lying between them. Here the CDR3 reads CASSVAARGVETQYF. CDR3 nucleotides: TGTGCCAGCAGCGTAGCTGCCAGGGGGGTAGAGACCCAGTACTTC.

V gene TRBV5-1 combines with J gene TRBJ2-3, with D possibly matching TRBD2 (5 bases). The CDR3 covers 16 residues. Germline CDR1 reads SGHRS; CDR2 reads YFSETQ. V lost 1 base and J 0 bases, leaving 12 bases between the germline ends. This CDR3 is CASSLLYRGSTDTQYF. CDR3 bases: TGCGCCAGCAGCTTGTTATACCGGGGAAGCACAGATACGCAGTATTTT. Full variable domain (missing parts from reference TRBV5-1 and TRBJ2-3): KAGVTQTPRYLIKTRGQQVTLSCSPISGHRSVSWYQQTPGQGLQFLFEYFSETQRNKGNFPGRFSGRQFSNSRSEMNVSTLELGDSALYLCASSLLYRGSTDTQYFGPGTRLTVL.

In DNA, the CDR3 is TGTGCCAGCTCACCTTGGACAGCCCGGACGAACACCGGGGAGCTGTTTTTT. Protein sequence: CASSPWTARTNTGELFF. The gene calls are TRBV18 and TRBJ2-2, with D possibly being TRBD1 (6 bases). Germline V gene data show CDR1 as KGHSH and CDR2 as LQKENI. The CDR3 sequence is 17 residues long. The ends were cut back, 3 bases at V and 0 bases at J, with 14 bases in the middle.

In its sample, this clone was seen a few times. In the same sample, other DNA sequences code for this CDR3. This sequence joins TRBV5-1 and TRBJ2-7, with 11 bases identical to TRBD1. The trim removed 0 bases at V and 2 bases at J, leaving 4 bases unmatched. CDR1 and CDR2 from the germline V gene are SGHRS and YFSETQ. CDR3 length: 16 residues. CDR3 in amino acids: CASSLAPGQGAYEQYF. The CDR3 DNA reads TGCGCCAGCAGCTTGGCCCCGGGACAGGGGGCCTACGAGCAGTACTTC.

This chain connects TRBV15 to TRBJ1-1, with TRBD1 as a possible D gene (6 bases). Per the germline V gene, CDR1 is LNHNV and CDR2 is YYDKDF (reference sequence). Trimming took off 3 bases at V and 6 bases at J, with 17 bases between the two ends. The CDR3 contains 15 residues. Here the CDR3 DNA reads TGTGCCACCAGCAGGAGGGACACGCTGGGCCCTGAAGCTTTCTTT. It translates to CATSRRDTLGPEAFF.

This clone was seen only a few times. V is TRBV2 and J is TRBJ1-4; 7 nucleotides match TRBD1. The germline V gene has CDR1 SNHLY and CDR2 FYNNEI. There are 14 residues in the CDR3. V was clipped by 8 bases and J by 6 bases; unmatched bases: 9. Here the CDR3 reads CASGAGTADEKLFF. CDR3 DNA: TGTGCCAGCGGGGCTGGGACAGCCGATGAAAAACTGTTTTTT.

This chain connects TRBV27 to TRBJ1-1; 8 bases are a match to TRBD1. Germline trimming cut 4 bases from V and 4 bases from J; bases unmatched to any gene: 8. Germline lookup yields CDR1 MNHEY and CDR2 SMNVEV (reference sequence). The CDR3 runs to 15 residues. In DNA form, the CDR3 reads TGTGCCAGCAGTTCGGACAGGGCGGGGACCACTGAAGCTTTCTTT. It translates to CASSSDRAGTTEAFF.

The V call is TRBV6-6, the J call TRBJ2-7; D is perhaps TRBD1 (6 bases). The CDR3 length is 13 residues. Trimming left V 10 bases short and J 0 bases short, with 13 bases between. CDR1 and CDR2 (germline): MNHNY, SVGAGI (reference sequence). CDR3 in amino acids: CATQGPSSYEQYF. CDR3 DNA sequence: TGTGCCACCCAGGGGCCGAGCTCCTACGAGCAGTACTTC.

The rearrangement joins TRBV9 to TRBJ2-2; D may be TRBD2 (5 bases). V gave up 4 bases and J gave up 9 bases, with 13 bases separating them. This CDR3 is 13 amino acids long. CDR1 SGDLS and CDR2 YYNGEE come from the germline V gene. CDR3 coding DNA: TGTGCCAGCAGCCTGTCCCTAGCCCGGGAGCTGTTTTTT. As protein: CASSLSLARELFF.

The chain uses TRBV5-1 and TRBJ2-3, with TRBD2 matching 10 bases. Germline V lookup: CDR1 SGHRS, CDR2 YFSETQ. The J segment lost 6 bases and the V segment lost 2 bases, leaving 12 bases of the junction unmatched. CDR3 size: 17 residues. Here the CDR3 reads CASSFGPSGGSGDTQYF. DNA for the CDR3: TGCGCCAGCAGCTTTGGCCCTAGCGGGGGATCAGGTGATACGCAGTATTTT.

The rearrangement joins TRBV10-3 to TRBJ1-2, with D uncertain. Germline loops: CDR1 ENHRY, CDR2 SYGVKD. The CDR3 covers 13 residues. V lost 3 bases and J lost 1, with 6 bases in between. The CDR3 reads CAISEAVNYGYTF. The DNA of the CDR3 is TGTGCCATCAGTGAAGCAGTTAACTATGGCTACACCTTC.

This clone was detected a few times. The gene calls are TRBV4-1 and TRBJ2-5; TRBD2 matches at 12 bases. CDR3 length: 18 amino acids. Germline assignment: CDR1 MGHRA and CDR2 YSYEKL. The V segment lost 2 bases and the J segment 5 bases; nucleotides outside the gene matches: 12. As DNA, the CDR3 is TGCGCCAGCAGCCAACCGACTAGCGGGGGCCGCAATAGGGAGACCCAGTACTTC. Its protein is CASSQPTSGGRNRETQYF.

Only a few counts were recorded for this clone. This chain connects TRBV28 to TRBJ1-6; D is unclear. The CDR3 loop spans 20 amino acids. The germline gives CDR1 MDHEN, CDR2 SYDVKM. With 6 bases removed from V and 0 bases from J, the gap between germline ends came to 24 bases. CDR3 DNA sequence: TGTGCCAGCAGCCCATCGGGCCTGCCGGGCATTTTCTCCTATAATTCACCCCTCCACTTT. This codes for CASSPSGLPGIFSYNSPLHF.

This chain links TRBV7-6 with TRBJ2-2; no clear D. V lost 5 bases, J lost 5 bases, and 9 bases lay in between. In germline, CDR1 is SGHVS, CDR2 FNYEAQ. The CDR3 extends over 13 amino acids. The CDR3: CASSLAGTGELFF. CDR3 bases: TGTGCCAGCAGCCTTGCAGGAACCGGGGAGCTGTTTTTT.

The chain employs TRBV9 and TRBJ1-4; TRBD1 aligns across 7 bases. Looked up from germline, CDR1 is SGDLS and CDR2 is YYNGEE. The CDR3 totals 14 residues. After removal of 5 bases from V and 8 bases from J, the junction contained 9 bases not matched to a gene. This CDR3 is CASSLTGVGEKLFF. In DNA form, the CDR3 reads TGTGCCAGCAGTCTCACAGGGGTGGGAGAAAAACTGTTTTTT.

This clone has just a few counts. The CDR3 protein is CASSLGTSGGGEKLFF. The DNA of the CDR3 is TGCGCCAGCAGCTTGGGAACATCCGGGGGAGGGGAAAAACTGTTTTTT. The chain employs TRBV5-1 and TRBJ1-4; the D gene is possibly TRBD1 (5 bases). Germline V lookup: CDR1 SGHRS, CDR2 YFSETQ. The V gene lost 0 bases and the J gene lost 8 bases, with 17 bases spanning the gap. This CDR3 has 16 residues.

The V and J genes are TRBV13 and TRBJ2-1, with TRBD1 identical over 8 bases. The CDR3 has 14 residues. Trimming cost V 5 bases and J 6 bases; bases outside gene matches: 6. Germline values: CDR1 PRHDT, CDR2 FYEKMQ (reference sequence). CDR3 amino acids: CASSRQGFGNEQFF. The CDR3 coding sequence is TGTGCCAGCAGCCGACAGGGGTTTGGCAATGAGCAGTTCTTC.

V and J are TRBV6-1 and TRBJ2-7; 7 bases fit TRBD1. Germline loops: CDR1 MNHNS, CDR2 SASEGT. The CDR3 loop spans 14 amino acids. Trimming took 4 bases from V and 2 from J; bases not matched to a gene: 5. For the CDR3, the DNA is TGTGCCAGCAGTGGGTGGGACAGTCCCTACGAGCAGTACTTC. It translates to CASSGWDSPYEQYF.